This record concerns one T cell receptor beta chain sequence. Its antigen is still unknown. As for time point: blood at routine non-recurrence follow-up after resection. The input material, whole RNA from tumor, nontumor lung or frozen PBMC, was sequenced unsorted. From the 5' RACE reads, TCRdb called clonotypes with MiXCR, one entry per CDR3 protein. The table has approximately 56,000 distinct CDR3 sequences, less than 9% seen once. The sample belongs to a study of spatial heterogeneity in lung cancer. Study-level background: When follow-up PBMC samples existed, they were sequenced (at a median of around 23 months after resection). Detection of beta-chain sequences consistently exceeded that of alpha-chain sequences. A unique TCR and UMI combination showed up more than ten times in raw reads, on average. Study-wide points: Ubiquitous, expanded tumor-derived TCRs were more frequently observed in blood at resection than at follow-up.

Sequencing was performed on PBMCs, taken at follow-up. The sequence was collected from a female donor with early-stage non-small cell lung cancer.

CDR3 sequence reads: CASSQDRDRGAAFF. The DNA for the CDR3 is TGCGCCAGCAGCCAAGATAGGGACAGAGGGGCAGCTTTCTTT. The chain recombines TRBV4-1 with TRBJ1-1, with 7 bases aligning to TRBD1. CDR1 MGHRA and CDR2 YSYEKL come from the germline V gene. Germline trimming cut 0 bases from V and 10 bases from J; bases unmatched to any gene: 8. The CDR3 is 14 residues long.